These 20 T cell receptor beta chains came from one sample sequenced in a study of T cell responses to AZD1222 COVID-19 vaccine. The assay was immunoSEQ multiplex PCR, and TCRdb's table has in-frame clones only and misses some. Of around 180,000 clones detected, 85% to 95% appear once; the ten largest clones hold about 10%. The source material was peripheral blood, sampled on day 0 of AZD1222 vaccination. These receptors all come from an adult in good health.

The genes are TRBV25-1 and TRBJ2-1; a weak D match, TRBD1 (5 bases). Germline V CDR1 and CDR2: MGHDK, SYGVNS. V lost 6 bases and J lost 5, with 8 bases in between. The CDR3 sequence is 12 residues long. This CDR3 is CASRGLDNEQFF. The CDR3 DNA follows: TGTGCCAGCAGGGGGCTGGACAATGAGCAGTTCTTC.

The chain carries TRBV2 and TRBJ1-1; 7 bases are shared with TRBD1. CDR1 is SNHLY and CDR2 is FYNNEI in the germline V gene. This CDR3 is 16 amino acids long. V shed 7 bases, J shed 1 base, and the junction held 12 bases outside the gene matches. CDR3 amino acids: CASNQGGRRANTEAFF. The CDR3 DNA reads as TGTGCCAGCAACCAGGGGGGGCGACGCGCGAACACTGAAGCTTTCTTT.

CDR3 bases: TGCGCCAGCACGTGGGGTAACCAAGAGACCCAGTACTTC. Translation gives CASTWGNQETQYF. The chain is built from TRBV5-1 and TRBJ2-5; the D is unclear. The CDR3 is 13 amino acids. The germline CDR1 and CDR2 sequences are SGHRS and YFSETQ. The V gene lost 6 bases and the J gene lost 0 bases, with 9 bases spanning the gap.

CDR3 coding DNA: TGTGCCAGCAGTTCGATGGGGAATGAGCAGTTCTTC. This sequence encodes CASSSMGNEQFF. J is TRBJ2-1 and V is TRBV12-3 or TRBV12-4; D gene unclear. V lost 4 bases, J lost 7 bases, and 8 bases lay in between. This CDR3 is 12 amino acids long.

The chain employs TRBV30 and TRBJ1-1; 9 positions agree with TRBD1. J lost 9 bases, V lost 5 bases, and 7 bases had no gene match. CDR1 and CDR2 (germline): GTSNPN, SVGIG (reference sequence). There are 12 residues in the CDR3. The chain's CDR3 is CAWQQGALKAFF. CDR3 nucleotide sequence: TGTGCCTGGCAACAGGGGGCACTAAAAGCTTTCTTT.

The V call is TRBV12-3 or TRBV12-4, the J call TRBJ1-6, with unresolved D. The CDR3 runs 12 residues. The V and J ends lost 3 bases and 11 bases respectively, with 8 bases between them. CDR3 nucleotides: TGTGCCAGCAGTTTGGGGAGTGCACCCCTCCACTTT. This gives the protein CASSLGSAPLHF.

Comment on this clone: One end of the junction does not line up with germline, which may come from a read error. The V gene is TRBV7-8, the J gene TRBJ1-2; tentatively, D is TRBD1 (6 bases). Germline loops: CDR1 SGHVS, CDR2 FQNEAQ. CDR3 length: 17 residues. The CDR3 spells CASSLASGGRSNYGYTF. The CDR3 DNA follows: TGTGCCAGCAGCCTAGCGTCGGGGGGGCGATCCAACTATGGCTACACCTTC.

The V and J genes are TRBV24-1 and TRBJ1-1, with a weak D call TRBD1 (5 bases). Trimming removed 5 bases at V and 1 base at J, with 10 bases between. The CDR3 runs to 14 residues. From germline, CDR1 is KGHDR and CDR2 SFDVKD. The CDR3 spells CATSGGGQNTEAFF. CDR3 in DNA: TGTGCCACCAGTGGGGGCGGGCAGAACACTGAAGCTTTCTTT.

The chain employs TRBV28 and TRBJ2-6; D gene ambiguous. The CDR3 extends over 16 amino acids. With 7 bases removed from V and 0 bases from J, the gap between germline ends came to 13 bases. Germline lookup yields CDR1 MDHEN and CDR2 SYDVKM. The CDR3 region has the DNA TGTGCCAGCACCGAAGGACCCTTCTCTGGGGCCAACGTCCTGACTTTC. Its translation is CASTEGPFSGANVLTF. Full variable domain (missing parts from reference TRBV28 and TRBJ2-6): DVKVTQSSRYLVKRTGEKVFLECVQDMDHENMFWYRQDPGLGLRLIYFSYDVKMKEKGDIPEGYSVSREKKERFSLILESASTNQTSMYLCASTEGPFSGANVLTFGAGSRLTVL.

This chain links TRBV3-1 (or the pseudogene TRBV3-2) with TRBJ2-2; D might be TRBD1 or TRBD2, each matching 5 bases. Germline V gene data show CDR1 as LGHDT and CDR2 as YNNKEL (reference sequence). The CDR3 runs 16 residues. The germline V and J ends were trimmed by 4 bases and 7 bases, with 19 bases remaining between them. The CDR3 DNA sequence: TGTGCCAGCAGCCTAGGCATGAGGGGCTCGGGCGGGGAGCTGTTTTTT. Its protein product is CASSLGMRGSGGELFF.

Here the CDR3 reads CASRRTRDNEQFF. The CDR3 DNA follows: TGTGCCAGCCGACGGACTAGGGACAATGAGCAGTTCTTC. The rearrangement joins TRBV12-3 or TRBV12-4 to TRBJ2-1; 7 bases fit TRBD2. CDR3 length: 13 amino acids. J lost 5 bases, V lost 8 bases, and 6 bases had no gene match.

V gene TRBV5-6 combines with J gene TRBJ1-3; D gene ambiguous. The germline V and J ends were trimmed by 0 bases and 4 bases, with 11 bases remaining between them. Germline-derived CDR1 and CDR2 are SGHDT and YYEEEE. The CDR3 consists of 15 residues. CDR3 DNA: TGTGCCAGCAGCTTGGTGCGGACGGTAGGAAACACCATATATTTT. Its protein product is CASSLVRTVGNTIYF.

V and J are TRBV7-9 and TRBJ1-2; TRBD1 might be the D (5 bases). Trimming shortened V by 3 bases and J by 8 bases, and 16 bases separated the two germline ends. Germline V gene data show CDR1 as SEHNR and CDR2 as FQNEAQ (reference sequence). The CDR3 is made up of 14 amino acids. The CDR3: CASSFRGEVGGYTF. The CDR3 DNA reads TGTGCCAGCAGCTTTCGGGGGGAGGTCGGAGGCTACACCTTC.

The chain carries TRBV2 and TRBJ1-5, with unresolved D. V was clipped by 8 bases and J by 0 bases, with 8 bases between them. The CDR3 loop spans 13 amino acids. Germline lookup yields CDR1 SNHLY and CDR2 FYNNEI. As DNA, the CDR3 is TGTGCCAGCGGTCGAGATAGCAATCAGCCCCAGCATTTT. This translates into CASGRDSNQPQHF.

This chain links TRBV7-2 with TRBJ2-4; D perhaps matches TRBD2 (6 bases). The V gene's germline CDR1 is SGHTA and CDR2 FQGNSA. Trimming took 4 bases from V and 8 from J, leaving 9 bases between them. The CDR3 has 12 residues. The CDR3 region is CASSSGGDIQYF. CDR3 coding DNA: TGTGCCAGCAGCTCGGGCGGGGACATTCAGTACTTC.

This chain uses TRBV30 with TRBJ1-5, with D hard to call. CDR1 GTSNPN and CDR2 SVGIG come from the germline V gene (reference sequence). Trimming left V 2 bases short and J 0 bases short, with 20 bases between. The CDR3 is 18 amino acids. CDR3 coding DNA: TGTGCCTGGAGTCGTACGCGCACGGGATCTCATAGCAATCAGCCCCAGCATTTT. Encoded protein: CAWSRTRTGSHSNQPQHF.

The chain recombines TRBV3-1 (or the pseudogene TRBV3-2) with TRBJ1-1; D unresolved. Germline CDR1 and CDR2: LGHDT and YNNKEL (reference sequence). The CDR3 contains 14 residues. V was cut by 3 bases and J by 1 base, with 9 bases left in between. The CDR3 DNA reads TGTGCCAGCAGCCACCTACCGACGAACACTGAAGCTTTCTTT. This gives the protein CASSHLPTNTEAFF.

The chain combines TRBV18 with TRBJ1-1; maybe TRBD1 (5 bases). With 5 bases removed from V and 11 bases from J, the gap between germline ends came to 15 bases. The length of the CDR3 is 12 residues. Germline-derived CDR1 and CDR2 are KGHSH and LQKENI. CDR3 sequence reads: CASSTAGFNAFF. The CDR3, as DNA: TGTGCCAGCTCAACAGCAGGGTTTAATGCTTTCTTT. Drawing the rest from reference TRBV18 and TRBJ1-1, the complete variable domain is NAGVMQNPRHLVRRRGQEARLRCSPMKGHSHVYWYRQLPEEGLKFMVYLQKENIIDESGMPKERFSAEFPKEGPSILRIQQVVRGDSAAYFCASSTAGFNAFFGQGTRLTVV.

This sequence joins TRBV28 and TRBJ1-5, with 7 bases matching TRBD1. Germline V gene sequence: CDR1 MDHEN, CDR2 SYDVKM. J gave up 6 bases and V 10 bases, and 24 bases lay outside the gene matches. The CDR3 is 18 amino acids. In DNA form, the CDR3 reads TGTGCCATCACCCCGGCGGAAGGGCGACAGGGATCGGCTCAGCCCCAGCATTTT. It encodes CAITPAEGRQGSAQPQHF.

V and J are TRBV11-2 and TRBJ1-2; 8 nucleotides line up with TRBD1. The CDR3 spans 14 residues. Trimming at V came to 7 bases and at J to 7 bases, leaving 11 bases not matched to a gene. CDR1 SGHAT and CDR2 FQNNGV come from the germline V gene. CDR3 sequence reads: CASTPDRGVRGYTF. The DNA of the CDR3 is TGTGCCAGCACCCCAGACAGGGGCGTACGTGGCTACACCTTC.